This entry features one T cell receptor (beta chain) sequence. This clonotype was picked up one time. Its antigen is not yet known. Given a much more abundant clone one base away, this may be a read error. The sample originates from a study of blood T cells in healthy people across ages (dated by TCRdb to between 2014 and 2016). For the study in its entirety: In model experiments, template switching captured about one uniquely barcoded TCR beta cDNA molecule for every two T cells. To track age-related changes in TCR beta repertoire diversity, the study relied on deep sequencing normalized with unique cDNA molecular identifiers. The donors were divided into four age groups: young (average around 16 years), middle-aged (almost 40), aged (approximately 62) and long-lived (around 87). To avoid experimental bias, donors of different ages were randomly spread across the sequencing lanes. Two additional independent replicas of 1 million unique cDNA reads from the same blood draw were analyzed for two donors (one aged 18 to 30 and one aged 80 or older). Overall study results and their limits: Observed TCR beta diversity correlated strongly with the percentage of naive T cells measured by flow cytometry. Bulk unsorted PBMC profiling prevented conclusive comparison of naive and antigen-experienced compartments. Estimates of total diversity based on one million sequenced T cells were regarded as lower bounds and as underestimates. Because donor CMV infection status was unknown, age-related changes in expanded clonotypes were potentially confounded. Observed TCR beta diversity per million T cells fell roughly linearly with age, and a significant reduction was already apparent by age around 44. Compared with the aged group, the long-lived group had more naive CD4+ T cells, fewer expanded clones and increased TCR diversity, a pattern suggesting age selection.

The library was produced with 5' RACE. Sequencing took place on an Illumina HiSeq 2500. A second about 7 to 11 cycle PCR used a sample-barcoded 5' primer and a J-beta primer mix. A template-switch 5' adaptor carrying 12 random nucleotides introduced a unique molecular identifier onto each TCR beta cDNA molecule. Each sample yielded at least 3 million CDR3-containing paired-end reads. The Mint cDNA synthesis kit, primed by a TRBC-specific oligonucleotide, was used to synthesize first-strand cDNA from all RNA. Following uracil-DNA glycosylase treatment, a first 18-cycle PCR with universal primers M1SS and BC2_uni_R was performed on all cDNA. From the authors' description of their analysis: For normalization, 1 million high-quality reads were randomly selected from each sample, with every read carrying a distinct molecular identifier. Instead of being binned into consensus sequences, reads that shared molecular identifiers were thrown out. CDR3 identification, clonotype clustering and error correction used MiTCR with a Q25 quality threshold and the strictest error-elimination algorithm. A nonparametric unseen species model with Euler transformation was used to estimate lower-bound total TCR beta diversity. The raw public data were reprocessed by TCRdb itself: fastp quality trimming at Q25, MiXCR clonotype calling, in-frame beta chains only. Rows matching on CDR3 protein sequence are summarized as one entry with the most common DNA and genes. TCRdb, not the authors, supplied the V and J calls. The sample yields 650,000 or so distinct CDR3 sequences; about 51% were counted once. The ten largest clones capture approximately 12% of the sample.

The donors were roughly 39 Caucasian individuals from Russia, aged roughly 6 to 100 years, who were systemically healthy. Around 9.7 milliliters of peripheral blood were collected from each donor into EDTA-treated Vacutainer tubes. Ficoll-Paque density-gradient centrifugation was used to isolate PBMCs, with at least 6.5 million per sample. Trizol reagent was used to extract total RNA from the PBMCs, yielding at least 6 micrograms per sample. For every donor, an aliquot of PBMCs went through flow cytometry to measure the percentages of naive CD45RAhigh/CD27high T cells. Reading the germline V gene gives CDR1 MDHEN and CDR2 SYDVKM. The CDR3 numbers 16 residues from cysteine through phenylalanine. Only the CDR3 DNA is retained, 48 bases long and in frame from the first base.

This receptor was taken from an elderly woman in good health. The sequence is built from TRBV28 and TRBJ2-3; TRBD1 lines up with 9 middle nucleotides. The sequenced sample was blood. Here the CDR3 is given as CTSSLKGQGNTDTQYF. The sequenced DNA: TGTACCAGCAGTTTAAAGGGACAGGGAAACACAGATACGCAGTATTTT.